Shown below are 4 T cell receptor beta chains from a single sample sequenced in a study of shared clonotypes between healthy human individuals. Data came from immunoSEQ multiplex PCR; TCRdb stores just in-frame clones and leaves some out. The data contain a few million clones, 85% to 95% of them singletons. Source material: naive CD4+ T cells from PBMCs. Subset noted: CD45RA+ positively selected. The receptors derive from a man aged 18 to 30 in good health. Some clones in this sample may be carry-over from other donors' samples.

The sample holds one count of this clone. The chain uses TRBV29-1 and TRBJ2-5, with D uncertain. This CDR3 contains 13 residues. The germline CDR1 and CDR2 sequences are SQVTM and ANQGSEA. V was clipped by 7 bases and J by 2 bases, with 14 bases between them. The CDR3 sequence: CSARAQLQETQYF. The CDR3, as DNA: TGCAGCGCCCGCGCACAGCTACAAGAGACCCAGTACTTC.

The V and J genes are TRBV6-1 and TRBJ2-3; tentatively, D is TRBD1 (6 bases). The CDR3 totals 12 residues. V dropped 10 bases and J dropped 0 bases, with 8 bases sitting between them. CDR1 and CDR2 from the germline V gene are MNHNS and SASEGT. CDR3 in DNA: TGTGCCATAGGACAGAGCACAGATACGCAGTATTTT. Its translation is CAIGQSTDTQYF.

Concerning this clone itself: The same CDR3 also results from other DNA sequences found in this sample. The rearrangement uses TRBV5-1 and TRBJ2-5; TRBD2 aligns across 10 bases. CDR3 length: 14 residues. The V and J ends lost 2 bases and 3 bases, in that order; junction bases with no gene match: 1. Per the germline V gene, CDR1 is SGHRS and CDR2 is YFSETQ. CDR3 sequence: CASSLTSGKETQYF. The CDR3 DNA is TGCGCCAGCAGCTTAACTAGCGGGAAAGAGACCCAGTACTTC.

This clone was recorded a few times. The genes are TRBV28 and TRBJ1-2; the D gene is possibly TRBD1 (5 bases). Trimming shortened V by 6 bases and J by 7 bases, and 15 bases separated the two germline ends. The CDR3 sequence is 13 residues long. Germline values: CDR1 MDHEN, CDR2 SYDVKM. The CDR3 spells CASRKTGTSGYTF. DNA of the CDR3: TGTGCCAGCAGGAAGACCGGGACTTCTGGCTACACCTTC.